This T cell receptor (beta chain) appears in the sequencing data of a study of T cells in Graves' hyperthyroidism and ophthalmopathy (dated by TCRdb to about 2019). General notes on the study: Peripheral blood was sampled at the time of initial diagnosis, prior to any treatment. To identify distinguishing TCR V-J signatures, a discovery cohort of 100 patients was used, comprising 43 with Graves' ophthalmopathy and some 60 with stable Graves' hyperthyroidism. Prospective prediction of ophthalmopathy was tested in an independent validation cohort consisting of 18 to 20 hyperthyroidism patients and over 15 patients who later progressed to ophthalmopathy. The 75 to 100 discovery patients were divided at random into training and test sets in a 7:3 ratio. Thyroid tissue and blood T-cell repertoires from six Graves' hyperthyroidism patients were also compared in the study. Following sampling, methimazole starting at 30 mg daily was given to hyperthyroidism patients, and high-dose intravenous methylprednisolone was given to ophthalmopathy patients. According to the paper, TCR Vbeta CDR3 sequencing was carried out on over 130 peripheral blood samples, which came from over 40 ophthalmopathy, 75 or so hyperthyroidism and roughly 17 progressor patients. Overall results and qualifications from the work: In cross-validation, a model built on a 13 V-J signature told ophthalmopathy apart from stable hyperthyroidism with 85% to 90% sensitivity and 81% to 82% specificity, and in testing the same model reached 80%/75%. In validation, progression to ophthalmopathy was predicted by the model with 70% to 71% sensitivity and nearly 75% specificity, a median of approximately 6.5 months before onset. Sample size was not statistically predetermined, and blinding of investigators to group allocation was not performed. Most expanded thyroid clonotypes (frequency above 0.001) were also found in blood, which suggests that blood repertoires may mirror thyroid immune responses.

Amplification of TCR beta CDR3 regions was carried out from RNA transcripts. For the first round of RT-PCR on the TCR CDR3, the HTBI primer set was used together with the Qiagen OneStep RT-PCR kit. Libraries were constructed in a second round of multiplex PCR, after which size selection and purification were carried out. Sequencing of the libraries was done on an Illumina HiSeq2000 using paired-end 100 bp reads. The original pipeline was this. SOAPnuke was used to process the raw data, throwing out any read that contained adapters or uncalled bases, had a mean Phred below 15, or lacked an exact constant-primer or identifier match. High-quality paired reads were merged using COPE v1.2.5, and each unique nucleotide sequence was defined as a clonotype. MiTCR v1.1 was used to align clonotypes to the IMGT TRBV, TRBD and TRBJ reference segments. The analysis included only V-J combinations with a frequency above 0.0001, which together covered more than 99% of the repertoires. A TCS score was defined as the ratio between F50 (clonal expansion) and ExV (chaos), using BLOSUM62-based TCRdist between CDR3 peptides within each V-J. Welch's t-statistics and random forest reduced fewer than 600 V-J features to some 14, which were used in a naive Bayes classifier (R e1071). In-frame beta chains were kept once TCRdb had trimmed the public reads at Q25 with fastp and called clones with MiXCR. For every CDR3 protein sequence, its rows merge into one entry that carries the most common genes and DNA. The V and J calls follow TCRdb's processing rather than the paper's. The sample yields about 700,000 distinct CDR3 sequences; roughly 15% were counted once. The ten most abundant clones make up roughly 10% of the sample.

A patient counted as having stable Graves' hyperthyroidism if no progression to ophthalmopathy occurred over 18 months of follow-up. Hyperthyroidism patients were aged 18 to 65 years and newly diagnosed, with disease duration of less than 2 months. Exclusion was applied to patients with uncontrolled infections, other autoimmune diseases, pregnancy or lactation. Diagnoses were established on the basis of clinical symptoms, serum thyroxine and TRAb, thyroid ultrasound, and orbital computed tomography. Ficoll-Paque density gradient centrifugation was used to isolate PBMCs from approximately 10 ml of fresh peripheral blood. Total RNA was extracted with Trizol reagent, and quality was checked on an Agilent 2100 Bioanalyzer. This clonotype was detected ten times or more. Its antigen remains unidentified. Per-nucleotide qualities are absent, and no much larger clonotype sits a single base away. CDR1 and CDR2 are drawn from the germline V gene (reference sequence): SGHAT, FQDESV. Measured from the cysteine to the phenylalanine, the CDR3 is 16 residues long. Only CDR3 DNA remains: 48 bases, in frame from the first base. Trimming takes 3 bases from V and 0 bases from J, and the germline ends sit 12 bases apart.

This clonotype was sampled from a woman aged 18-35 years with Graves' hyperthyroidism. The chain employs TRBV11-1 and TRBJ1-3, and perhaps TRBD1 as D gene, on 6 matching bases. The sample comprised blood. The encoded CDR3 is CASSLTRGLSGNTIYF. The DNA sequence is given as TGTGCCAGCAGCTTGACCAGGGGACTCTCTGGAAACACCATATATTTT.